These 27 T cell receptor beta chains came from one sample sequenced in a study of T cells in Graves' hyperthyroidism and ophthalmopathy (dated by TCRdb to about 2019). The library was made by multiplex PCR. The run used an Illumina HiSeq 2000. Amplification of TCR beta CDR3 regions was carried out from RNA transcripts. A first-round RT-PCR of the TCR CDR3 used the HTBI primer set with the Qiagen OneStep RT-PCR kit. The public reads were quality trimmed at Q25 with fastp and then assembled into clones with MiXCR by TCRdb, keeping productive beta chains. Entries are consolidated by CDR3 protein sequence, retaining the most common genes and DNA. The sample table lists about 570,000 distinct CDR3 sequences, 12% to 15% of them with a count of one. The top ten clones comprise about 15% of the sample. The sequencing input was blood. These receptors all come from a woman aged 40 to 50 with Graves' hyperthyroidism.

This clonotype was detected ten times or more. The chain employs TRBV28 and TRBJ1-1; possibly TRBD1 for D (5 bases). The V end lost 7 bases, the J end lost 3 bases, and 15 bases lay between the germline ends. Germline V gene data show CDR1 as MDHEN and CDR2 as SYDVKM. This CDR3 is 14 amino acids long. DNA of the CDR3: TGTGCCAGCAACCTACCGGGGGGGGACACTGAAGCTTTCTTT. Translated, it gives CASNLPGGDTEAFF. Using reference TRBV28 and TRBJ1-1 for the parts outside the CDR3, the full variable domain is DVKVTQSSRYLVKRTGEKVFLECVQDMDHENMFWYRQDPGLGLRLIYFSYDVKMKEKGDIPEGYSVSREKKERFSLILESASTNQTSMYLCASNLPGGDTEAFFGQGTRLTVV.

The V gene is TRBV9, the J gene TRBJ2-7; no reliable D call. CDR1 and CDR2 (germline): SGDLS, YYNGEE. The CDR3 runs to 13 residues. Deletions cut 0 bases from V and 4 bases from J, with 8 bases between. CDR3 DNA sequence: TGTGCCAGCAGCGTAGGACCCAGGTACGAGCAGTACTTC. This gives the protein CASSVGPRYEQYF.

Details on this clonotype: A much bigger clone sits one base away, suggesting this may be a read error. V and J are TRBV7-9 and TRBJ2-1, with D perhaps matching TRBD2 (6 bases). The J call could be wrong; TRBJ2-7 is a better fit for the DNA end. The CDR3 has 17 residues. Germline CDR1 is SEHNR and CDR2 is FQNEAQ (reference sequence). The CDR3 region is CASSLNDLGTLYNEQYF. CDR3 coding DNA: TGTGCCAGCAGCTTAAATGACCTAGGGACTCTCTACAATGAGCAGTACTTC.

The rearrangement uses TRBV5-5 and TRBJ1-3; TRBD1 agrees at 8 bases. The CDR3 runs to 14 residues. The trim removed 5 bases at V and 2 bases at J, leaving 3 bases unmatched. Per germline, CDR1 SGHKS and CDR2 YYEKEE (reference sequence). The CDR3 reads CASRWDRTGNTIYF. Written as DNA, the CDR3 is TGTGCCAGCAGATGGGACAGGACTGGAAACACCATATATTTT.

This clonotype was seen ten or more times. The chain carries TRBV6-1 and TRBJ2-7; 8 bases fit TRBD1. The CDR3 has 14 residues. Losses at the gene ends were 4 bases for V and 5 bases for J; bases not matched to a gene: 7. Per the germline V gene, CDR1 is MNHNS and CDR2 is SASEGT. CDR3 nucleotide sequence: TGTGCCAGCAGTGGCCGACAGGGGTCTGACGAGCAGTACTTC. The encoded protein is CASSGRQGSDEQYF.

The CDR3 is CASRGLAKNIQYF. CDR3 nucleotides: TGTGCCAGCAGAGGACTAGCCAAAAACATTCAGTACTTC. The V and J genes are TRBV7-2 and TRBJ2-4; D might be TRBD2 (5 bases). Germline CDR1 and CDR2: SGHTA and FQGNSA. The CDR3 extends over 13 amino acids. V was cut by 6 bases and J by 0 bases, with 6 bases left in between.

The table lists this clonotype with many counts. The V call is TRBV20-1, the J call TRBJ2-2; 9 bases are a match to TRBD2. J was trimmed by 1 base and V by 5 bases; bases with no gene match: 8. The CDR3 runs 16 residues. The germline CDR1 and CDR2 sequences are DFQATT and SNEGSKA (reference sequence). The DNA of the CDR3 is TGCAGTGCTCCGCTTCAAGCGGGAGGGAACACCGGGGAGCTGTTTTTT. As protein: CSAPLQAGGNTGELFF.

This clonotype was seen repeatedly, ten times or more. The chain uses TRBV30 and TRBJ2-7; no definite D call. CDR3 length equals 14 residues. Germline CDR1 is GTSNPN and CDR2 is SVGIG (reference sequence). V was shortened by 3 bases and J by 2 bases, with 14 bases between the two germline ends. The CDR3 DNA reads as TGTGCCTGGAGCACCGGGTCATCGACCTACGAGCAGTACTTC. Amino acids: CAWSTGSSTYEQYF.

This clonotype has only a few counts. The V gene is TRBV19, the J gene TRBJ1-1; perhaps TRBD1 as D (5 bases). The V gene's germline CDR1 is LNHDA and CDR2 SQIVND (reference sequence). This CDR3 is 14 amino acids long. Trimming removed 7 bases from V and 6 bases from J, with 18 bases in between. The CDR3 nucleotides read TGTGCCAGTAACCCTTGGGACGGACACTCTGAAGCTTTCTTT. Amino acids: CASNPWDGHSEAFF. The full variable domain, with the rest looked up from reference TRBV19 and TRBJ1-1, is DGGITQSPKYLFRKEGQNVTLSCEQNLNHDAMYWYRQDPGQGLRLIYYSQIVNDFQKGDIAEGYSVSREKKESFPLTVTSAQKNPTAFYLCASNPWDGHSEAFFGQGTRLTVV.

This clonotype was found a few times. This sequence joins TRBV25-1 and TRBJ2-5, with D tentatively TRBD2 (6 bases). The CDR3 spans 17 residues. The germline CDR1 and CDR2 sequences are MGHDK and SYGVNS. V was pared by 9 bases and J by 3 bases, with 26 bases between. The DNA of the CDR3 is TGTGCCAGTACCAGGAGGGATAGGGAAAGCCAGGAAGAGACCCAGTACTTC. Its protein product is CASTRRDRESQEETQYF.

Ten or more counts support this clonotype. V and J are TRBV11-2 and TRBJ2-5, with D possibly being TRBD1 or TRBD2 (6 bases each). The CDR3 runs to 14 residues. Germline assignment: CDR1 SGHAT and CDR2 FQNNGV. Trimming took off 7 bases at V and 3 bases at J, with 15 bases between the two ends. CDR3: CASNRDFSKETQYF. The CDR3 region has the DNA TGTGCCAGCAACAGGGACTTTTCAAAAGAGACCCAGTACTTC.

This clonotype was seen repeatedly, ten times or more. The chain combines TRBV18 with TRBJ2-1; D remains unclear. CDR3 size: 12 residues. Germline assignment: CDR1 KGHSH and CDR2 LQKENI. Deletions cut 0 bases from V and 10 bases from J, with 7 bases between. CDR3 DNA sequence: TGTGCCAGCTCACCACCGGGGTCCGAGCAGTTCTTC. As protein: CASSPPGSEQFF.

In this sample, this clonotype turned up many times. This chain joins TRBV18 and TRBJ2-7; D gene ambiguous. This CDR3 spans 14 amino acids. The germline CDR1 and CDR2 sequences are KGHSH and LQKENI. The germline V and J ends were trimmed by 4 bases and 9 bases, with 19 bases remaining between them. The CDR3 DNA reads as TGTGCCAGCTCACTCGAACGCGACGGGTCAACGCAGTACTTC. Its protein product is CASSLERDGSTQYF.

In its sample, this clonotype was seen many times. The chain is built from TRBV5-1 and TRBJ2-1; no definite D call. V lost 4 bases to trimming and J lost 8 bases, with 13 bases between them. This CDR3 region has 13 residues. From germline, CDR1 is SGHRS and CDR2 YFSETQ. CDR3 residues: CASSRLGGDEQFF. The CDR3 DNA reads TGCGCCAGCAGCCGCCTTGGCGGTGATGAGCAGTTCTTC.

Concerning this clonotype itself: A much more abundant neighbour one base away suggests this may be a read error. The V call is TRBV11-2, the J call TRBJ2-7; D is possibly TRBD1 (6 bases). With 10 bases removed from V and 3 bases from J, the gap between germline ends came to 22 bases. The CDR3 loop spans 15 amino acids. Per the germline V gene, CDR1 is SGHAT and CDR2 is FQNNGV. CDR3 amino acids: CANSLGQSLLYEQYF. For the CDR3, the DNA is TGTGCCAACAGTCTTGGACAGTCCTTACTCTACGAGCAGTACTTC.

This clonotype occurred many times. J is TRBJ1-2 and V is TRBV28, with D possibly TRBD1 on 6 matching bases. CDR3 length: 17 residues. V lost 8 bases and J lost 2, with 24 bases in between. Germline assignment: CDR1 MDHEN and CDR2 SYDVKM. Here the CDR3 reads CASDGAGDNRRNYGYTF. As DNA, the CDR3 is TGTGCCAGCGATGGGGCAGGGGATAACAGGAGGAACTATGGCTACACCTTC.

This clonotype has at least ten counts. The chain combines TRBV7-6 with TRBJ1-4; perhaps TRBD1 as D (6 bases). Germline CDR1 and CDR2: SGHVS and FNYEAQ. The CDR3 runs 14 residues. Trimming stripped 5 bases from V and 0 bases from J, with 7 bases between. The CDR3 bases are TGTGCCAGCAGCCGGACAGCAACTAATGAAAAACTGTTTTTT. Its protein is CASSRTATNEKLFF.

This clonotype was detected ten times or more. The rearrangement uses TRBV5-5 and TRBJ2-7; D not certain. V was trimmed by 2 bases and J by 3 bases, leaving 12 bases between them. The germline CDR1 and CDR2 sequences are SGHKS and YYEKEE (reference sequence). The CDR3 has 14 residues. The CDR3 loop reads CASSLIDGHYEQYF. The CDR3 DNA reads as TGTGCCAGCAGCTTAATCGACGGTCACTACGAGCAGTACTTC. The variable domain in full, completed from reference TRBV5-5 and TRBJ2-7, reads DAGVTQSPTHLIKTRGQQVTLRCSPISGHKSVSWYQQVLGQGPQFIFQYYEKEERGRGNFPDRFSARQFPNYSSELNVNALLLGDSALYLCASSLIDGHYEQYFGPGTRLTVT.

Details on this clonotype: A single base separates this from a much larger clone, so it may be a read error. The conserved phenylalanine or tryptophan is not found at the CDR3 terminus, so this likely reflects a read error. The chain has TRBV18 and TRBJ2-5; D is undetermined. Trimming took off 3 bases at V and 4 bases at J, with 9 bases between the two ends. CDR3 size: 13 residues. Germline V CDR1 and CDR2: KGHSH, LQKENI. The CDR3 is CASSPPPRETQYL. Here the CDR3 DNA reads TGTGCCAGCTCACCCCCGCCTAGAGAGACCCAGTACTTG.

CDR3 DNA: TGCGCCAGCAGCCAAGAAGGACTAGCGGGAGTAGGGCAGTTCTTC. Translation: CASSQEGLAGVGQFF. The chain couples TRBV4-1 to TRBJ2-1; 13 positions agree with TRBD2. CDR1 and CDR2 (germline): MGHRA, YSYEKL. Trimming at V came to 0 bases and at J to 12 bases, leaving 5 bases not matched to a gene. The CDR3 is 15 amino acids.

Of note for this clonotype: A read error may explain this, as a much larger clone is one base away. This chain links TRBV12-3 or TRBV12-4 with TRBJ2-1; D is undetermined. The CDR3 extends over 12 amino acids. The CDR3 region has the DNA TGTGCCAGCAGTTTCGACGTCGATGAGCAGTCCTTC. This translates into CASSFDVDEQSF.

This clonotype was counted between two and nine times. This chain connects TRBV2 to TRBJ1-2; unclear D gene. Germline CDR1 SNHLY, CDR2 FYNNEI. CDR3 size: 11 residues. Trimming removed 10 bases from V and 0 bases from J, with 6 bases in between. CDR3 protein: CATVANYGYTF. The CDR3 DNA sequence: TGTGCCACAGTAGCTAACTATGGCTACACCTTC. Full variable domain (missing parts from reference TRBV2 and TRBJ1-2): EPEVTQTPSHQVTQMGQEVILRCVPISNHLYFYWYRQILGQKVEFLVSFYNNEISEKSEIFDDQFSVERPDGSNFTLKIRSTKLEDSAMYFCATVANYGYTFGSGTRLTVV.

This clonotype has ten or more counts. J is TRBJ1-1 and V is TRBV28, with TRBD1 matching 11 bases. Germline CDR1 MDHEN, CDR2 SYDVKM. V dropped 5 bases and J dropped 5; count of bases not matched to a gene: 7. The CDR3 loop spans 15 amino acids. The CDR3: CASSGTGGTFTEAFF. The CDR3, as DNA: TGTGCCAGCAGTGGGACAGGGGGTACGTTTACTGAAGCTTTCTTT.

This clonotype was counted many times. V is TRBV12-3 or TRBV12-4 and J is TRBJ2-3, with a possible D match to TRBD1 (5 bases). The V gene lost 4 bases and the J gene lost 6 bases, with 11 bases spanning the gap. The CDR3 spans 13 residues. The CDR3 loop is CASSSRVPDTQYF. The CDR3 DNA follows: TGTGCCAGCAGTTCCAGGGTTCCGGATACGCAGTATTTT.

With respect to this clonotype: This could be a read error, since a much larger clone is one nucleotide away. This sequence joins TRBV28 and TRBJ2-7; the match to TRBD2 covers 11 bases. The CDR3 extends over 17 amino acids. Per germline, CDR1 MDHEN and CDR2 SYDVKM. This CDR3 reads CVSSAAGAGTSGYEQYF. The CDR3 DNA reads as TGTGTCAGCAGCGCCGCCGGAGCAGGGACTAGCGGTTACGAGCAGTACTTC.

This clonotype was counted many times. This chain joins TRBV18 and TRBJ2-5; D is uncertain. The CDR3 runs 13 residues. Trimming cost V 6 bases and J 2 bases, with 10 bases left between them. CDR1 and CDR2 from the germline V gene are KGHSH and LQKENI. This CDR3 reads CASSADLQETQYF. CDR3 DNA sequence: TGTGCCAGCTCCGCGGACCTTCAAGAGACCCAGTACTTC.

This clonotype was counted at least ten times. V is TRBV5-1 and J is TRBJ1-1, with D hard to call. This CDR3 is built from 15 residues. Between the trimmed V and J ends, which lost 3 bases and 1 base, there was a span of 13 bases. Germline CDR1 is SGHRS and CDR2 is YFSETQ. The CDR3 reads CASSSRDSPNTEAFF. The CDR3 DNA sequence: TGCGCCAGCAGCTCGAGAGATTCCCCGAACACTGAAGCTTTCTTT.